This T cell receptor (beta chain) emerged from a study of T cell responses to AZD1222 COVID-19 vaccine. The protocol was immunoSEQ multiplex PCR, while the TCRdb copy is restricted to in-frame clones and leaves out a portion. The table records around 150,000 clones, 85% to 95% of them present only once. Findings and limits, study-wide: After the peak T cell response, and only then, were repertoires sampled. Spike-specific TCR breadth and depth were elevated following two AZD1222 doses.

This clone came up once. Its antigen is currently unknown. The V end lost 0 bases, the J end lost 0 bases, and 9 bases lay between the germline ends. Germline assignment: CDR1 MGHRA and CDR2 YSYEKL. The CDR3 sequence is 16 residues long. The source was peripheral blood, collected 28 days after the second AZD1222 dose. The sequence was collected from an adult who received the AZD1222 COVID-19 vaccine. The chain uses TRBV4-1 and TRBJ1-5; D is unresolved. The CDR3 loop is CASSQDSRNSNQPQHF. CDR3 nucleotides: TGCGCCAGCAGCCAAGATAGTCGGAATAGCAATCAGCCCCAGCATTTT.